Listed below are T cell receptor beta chains from one sample, sequenced in a study of CD8 T cell repertoires and HIV-1 epitope variants. Data came from immunoSEQ multiplex PCR; TCRdb stores just in-frame clones and leaves some out. The profile shows about 5,600 clones, about 62% of them singletons. For these TCRs, the target antigens are not known. The sample comprised cultured CD8+ T cells derived from PBMCs. These receptors came from a male donor with HIV. The CDR3 runs from the conserved cysteine through the conserved F or W. D genes are given only for firm matches. Size values are once, few and many counts, or a class for expanded clones, and some rows have none.

D: -
size: -
V: TRBV11-1
J: TRBJ1-1
CDR3: CASSGGVGTEAFF
DNA: TGTGCCAGCAGTGGGGGCGTCGGCACTGAAGCTTTCTTT

D: -
size: -
V: TRBV19
J: TRBJ2-4
CDR3: CASSMTGRQSIQYF
DNA: TGTGCCAGTAGTATGACAGGCCGTCAGTCCATTCAGTACTTC

D: -
size: -
V: TRBV7-9
J: TRBJ2-5
CDR3: CASSPHSQETQYF
DNA: TGTGCCAGCAGCCCCCACAGTCAAGAGACCCAGTACTTC

D: TRBD2
size: -
V: TRBV7-9
J: TRBJ2-5
CDR3: CASSPQTSGGPGETQYF
DNA: TGTGCCAGCAGCCCTCAGACTAGCGGGGGGCCCGGAGAGACCCAGTACTTC

D: -
size: few
V: TRBV7-3
J: TRBJ2-2
CDR3: CASSSTGGELFF
DNA: TGTGCCAGCAGCTCGACGGGCGGGGAGCTGTTTTTT

D: -
size: medium-sized
V: TRBV2
J: TRBJ1-1
CDR3: CASRGIMNTEAFF
DNA: TGTGCCAGCCGTGGAATTATGAACACTGAAGCTTTCTTT

D: TRBD1
size: -
V: TRBV25-1
J: TRBJ2-1
CDR3: CASSEFGDKTGEQFF
DNA: TGTGCCAGCAGTGAATTTGGCGACAAGACAGGGGAGCAGTTCTTC

D: -
size: hyperexpanded
V: TRBV13
J: TRBJ2-5
CDR3: CASSSAGIDQETQYF
DNA: TGTGCCAGCAGCTCCGCCGGGATAGATCAAGAGACCCAGTACTTC

D: -
size: -
V: TRBV6-5
J: TRBJ2-7
CDR3: CASRGLGVRVDEQYF
DNA: TGTGCCAGCCGTGGGTTGGGGGTCAGAGTCGACGAGCAGTACTTC

D: TRBD1
size: few
V: TRBV27
J: TRBJ1-2
CDR3: CASRDRGNYGYTF
DNA: TGTGCCAGCCGGGACAGGGGGAACTATGGCTACACCTTC

D: -
size: -
V: TRBV7-9
J: TRBJ2-7
CDR3: CASSFNRPEQYF
DNA: TGTGCCAGCAGCTTTAACCGGCCCGAGCAGTACTTC

D: -
size: -
V: TRBV11-2
J: TRBJ2-6
CDR3: CASNPLVALSSGANVLTF
DNA: TGTGCCAGCAACCCTCTGGTTGCTTTAAGCTCTGGGGCCAACGTCCTGACTTTC

D: -
size: -
V: TRBV2
J: TRBJ2-7
CDR3: CASSEDSAYYEQYF
DNA: TGTGCCAGCAGTGAAGACAGTGCCTACTACGAGCAGTACTTC

D: TRBD1
size: -
V: TRBV15
J: TRBJ2-7
CDR3: CATSPGTGGAYEQYF
DNA: TGTGCCACCAGCCCCGGGACAGGGGGAGCCTACGAGCAGTACTTC

D: -
size: -
V: TRBV4-3
J: TRBJ1-4
CDR3: CASSQEFTALNEKLFF
DNA: TGCGCCAGCAGCCAAGAATTCACAGCCCTTAATGAAAAACTGTTTTTT

D: -
size: -
V: TRBV28
J: TRBJ2-2
CDR3: CASSLLAGELFF
DNA: TGTGCCAGCAGTTTATTAGCCGGGGAGCTGTTTTTT

D: -
size: few
V: TRBV19
J: TRBJ1-3
CDR3: CASSRGTGSSGNTIYF
DNA: TGTGCCAGTAGTAGGGGGACGGGAAGCTCTGGAAACACCATATATTTT

D: -
size: few
V: TRBV2
J: TRBJ2-1
CDR3: CASSEALGPRSEQFF
DNA: TGTGCCAGCAGTGAAGCGCTAGGTCCACGCAGTGAGCAGTTCTTC

D: -
size: -
V: TRBV4-1
J: TRBJ2-2
CDR3: CASSQEGNQMNTGELFF
DNA: TGCGCCAGCAGCCAAGAGGGGAATCAGATGAACACCGGGGAGCTGTTTTTT

D: -
size: few
V: TRBV4-2
J: TRBJ2-7
CDR3: CASSGVTSYEQYF
DNA: TGTGCCAGCAGCGGGGTTACTTCCTACGAGCAGTACTTC

D: -
size: -
V: TRBV27
J: TRBJ1-2
CDR3: CASSLLGGYYGYTF
DNA: TGTGCCAGCAGTTTACTTGGGGGGTACTATGGCTACACCTTC

D: -
size: -
V: TRBV14
J: TRBJ2-1
CDR3: CASSQEAGLMGEQFF
DNA: TGTGCCAGCAGCCAAGAGGCAGGTCTAATGGGGGAGCAGTTCTTC

D: TRBD1
size: few
V: TRBV27
J: TRBJ2-7
CDR3: CASSLTGDEQYF
DNA: TGTGCCAGCAGTCTGACAGGGGACGAGCAGTACTTC

D: -
size: -
V: TRBV5-8
J: TRBJ2-1
CDR3: CASDGTAPGNEQFF
DNA: TGTGCCAGCGATGGGACGGCGCCCGGCAATGAGCAGTTCTTC

D: TRBD1
size: -
V: TRBV14
J: TRBJ2-2
CDR3: CASSLRGGPRNTGELFF
DNA: TGTGCCAGCAGCCTAAGAGGGGGCCCTCGGAACACCGGGGAGCTGTTTTTT

D: TRBD2
size: -
V: TRBV29-1
J: TRBJ2-2
CDR3: CSVETRGANGELFF
DNA: TGCAGCGTTGAAACGCGGGGGGCCAACGGGGAGCTGTTTTTT

D: -
size: few
V: TRBV9
J: TRBJ1-1
CDR3: CASSVGGSTEAFF
DNA: TGTGCCAGCAGCGTAGGGGGTTCCACTGAAGCTTTCTTT

D: -
size: -
V: TRBV27
J: TRBJ1-6
CDR3: CASSLSPGYGSPLHF
DNA: TGTGCCAGCAGTTTGTCGCCAGGCTACGGTTCACCCCTCCACTTT

D: TRBD2
size: -
V: TRBV25-1
J: TRBJ2-7
CDR3: CATGGASGYEQYF
DNA: TGTGCCACCGGAGGCGCTAGCGGTTACGAGCAGTACTTC

D: TRBD2
size: -
V: TRBV27
J: TRBJ2-1
CDR3: CASGLAGGYNEQFF
DNA: TGTGCCAGCGGTCTAGCGGGGGGTTACAATGAGCAGTTCTTC

D: -
size: -
V: TRBV7-9
J: TRBJ2-7
CDR3: CASSLGEGSYEQYF
DNA: TGTGCCAGCAGCTTAGGAGAAGGGTCCTACGAGCAGTACTTC

D: -
size: -
V: TRBV7-2
J: TRBJ2-7
CDR3: CASSLSAPGGIPDEQYF
DNA: TGTGCCAGCAGCTTAAGTGCACCTGGCGGGATCCCTGACGAGCAGTACTTC

D: -
size: -
V: TRBV4-3
J: TRBJ2-2
CDR3: CASSQDLGGGNTGELFF
DNA: TGCGCCAGCAGCCAAGATCTGGGGGGAGGGAACACCGGGGAGCTGTTTTTT

D: -
size: -
V: TRBV19
J: TRBJ2-7
CDR3: CASSILAGTYEQYF
DNA: TGTGCCAGTAGTATTTTAGCAGGGACTTACGAGCAGTACTTC

D: -
size: -
V: TRBV2
J: TRBJ2-7
CDR3: CASRAQSSSYEQYF
DNA: TGTGCCAGCAGGGCACAGAGCAGCTCCTACGAGCAGTACTTC

D: -
size: -
V: TRBV5-6
J: TRBJ1-6
CDR3: CASSLWEEDSPLHF
DNA: TGTGCCAGCAGCTTATGGGAGGAGGATTCACCCCTCCACTTT

D: -
size: -
V: TRBV28
J: TRBJ1-4
CDR3: CASSFVGNEKLFF
DNA: TGTGCCAGCAGTTTTGTAGGGAATGAAAAACTGTTTTTT

D: -
size: -
V: TRBV7-9
J: TRBJ1-2
CDR3: CASSLQGPVDGYTF
DNA: TGTGCCAGCAGCTTACAGGGGCCGGTTGACGGCTACACCTTT

D: TRBD2
size: once
V: TRBV7-3
J: TRBJ2-7
CDR3: CASSLLAGSPYEQYF
DNA: TGTGCCAGCAGCTTATTAGCGGGGTCCCCCTACGAGCAGTACTTC

D: -
size: few
V: TRBV6-5
J: TRBJ1-1
CDR3: CASSPAVGTEAFF
DNA: TGTGCCAGCAGTCCTGCTGTAGGCACTGAAGCTTTCTTT

D: -
size: once
V: TRBV7-2
J: TRBJ1-1
CDR3: CASILGAGGTEAFF
DNA: TGTGCCAGCATCCTAGGGGCCGGGGGGACTGAAGCTTTCTTT

D: -
size: few
V: TRBV7-4
J: TRBJ2-7
CDR3: CASSLRAGEQYF
DNA: TGTGCCAGCAGCTTACGAGCGGGCGAGCAGTACTTC